Below are 10 T cell receptor beta chains sequenced from a single sample in a study of T cell responses to AZD1222 COVID-19 vaccine. TCRdb keeps only in-frame clones here, not all; method: immunoSEQ multiplex PCR. The sample gives around 88,000 clones, 88% of which show up once; about a tenth is in the top ten. The sample was peripheral blood, taken on day 0 of MenACWY control vaccination. The source is an adult in good health.

The chain links TRBV12-3 or TRBV12-4 to TRBJ1-2; D possibly corresponds to TRBD1 (5 bases). The ends were cut back, 5 bases at V and 7 bases at J, with 11 bases in the middle. The CDR3 loop spans 12 amino acids. The CDR3 coding sequence is TGTGCCAGCAGTCTGTCAGGGTTTGGCTACACCTTC. Residues: CASSLSGFGYTF.

V usage is TRBV7-8 and J usage is TRBJ2-7; a weak D match, TRBD1 (6 bases). Germline V gene sequence: CDR1 SGHVS, CDR2 FQNEAQ. V lost 5 bases to trimming and J lost 1 base, with 15 bases between them. CDR3 length: 15 amino acids. The CDR3, as DNA: TGTGCCAGCAGCGTACAGGGTACAAATTCCTACGAGCAGTACTTC. Translated, it gives CASSVQGTNSYEQYF.

The sample holds a few counts of this clone. V and J are TRBV30 and TRBJ1-6; a possible D gene is TRBD1 (5 bases). Trimming removed 2 bases from V and 13 bases from J, with 18 bases in between. The germline V gene has CDR1 GTSNPN and CDR2 SVGIG (reference sequence). The CDR3 has 14 residues. CDR3 residues: CAWSSRGLRPPLHF. The DNA for the CDR3 is TGTGCCTGGAGTTCAAGGGGACTCCGTCCCCCCCTCCACTTT.

The J gene is TRBJ2-7, the V gene TRBV6-1; a weak D match, TRBD1 (5 bases). The CDR3 has 12 residues. The V and J ends lost 6 bases and 5 bases respectively, with 11 bases between them. Germline loops: CDR1 MNHNS, CDR2 SASEGT. The CDR3: CASSTQGDEQYF. CDR3 nucleotide sequence: TGTGCCAGCAGCACCCAGGGCGACGAGCAGTACTTC.

V gene TRBV6-6 combines with J gene TRBJ1-5, with D uncertain. This CDR3 is built from 17 residues. V gave up 5 bases and J gave up 3 bases, with 20 bases separating them. Germline V gene data show CDR1 as MNHNY and CDR2 as SVGAGI (reference sequence). CDR3 nucleotide sequence: TGTGCCAGCAGTCCACTCCCTCCGGGTAAGAACAATCAGCCCCAGCATTTT. Translated, it gives CASSPLPPGKNNQPQHF.

The V call is TRBV7-8, the J call TRBJ2-7; D call uncertain. Trimming shortened V by 4 bases and J by 4 bases, and 8 bases separated the two germline ends. This CDR3 comprises 12 residues. Germline values: CDR1 SGHVS, CDR2 FQNEAQ. In nucleotides, the CDR3 is TGTGCCAGCAGCTCGGACCTTTACGAGCAGTACTTC. It is translated as CASSSDLYEQYF.

This clone was counted only a few times. This chain joins TRBV19 and TRBJ2-2; 8 positions agree with TRBD2. The CDR3 is 15 residues long. CDR1 and CDR2 (germline): LNHDA, SQIVND (reference sequence). V dropped 3 bases and J dropped 5; count of bases not matched to a gene: 5. CDR3 nucleotide sequence: TGTGCCAGTAGTATGGGGGGACTAGATACCGGGGAGCTGTTTTTT. This translates into CASSMGGLDTGELFF. The entire variable domain, with the rest obtained from reference TRBV19 and TRBJ2-2, is as follows: DGGITQSPKYLFRKEGQNVTLSCEQNLNHDAMYWYRQDPGQGLRLIYYSQIVNDFQKGDIAEGYSVSREKKESFPLTVTSAQKNPTAFYLCASSMGGLDTGELFFGEGSRLTVL.

DNA for the CDR3: TGTGCCAGTAGTATAGCGGGGACAGGCTACGAGCAGTACTTC. Translating gives CASSIAGTGYEQYF. The chain has TRBV19 and TRBJ2-7, with 8 positions matching TRBD1. The trim removed 1 base at V and 3 bases at J, leaving 2 bases unmatched. The CDR3 runs to 14 residues. Per the germline V gene, CDR1 is LNHDA and CDR2 is SQIVND (reference sequence).

CDR3 region: CASSSRRFQQVANTEAFF. The CDR3 DNA reads as TGTGCCAGCAGCTCTAGACGCTTCCAACAGGTAGCGAACACTGAAGCTTTCTTT. The V call is TRBV7-9, the J call TRBJ1-1; maybe TRBD1 (5 bases). The germline V and J ends were trimmed by 4 bases and 1 base, with 22 bases remaining between them. This CDR3 is 18 amino acids long. Germline CDR1 and CDR2: SEHNR and FQNEAQ (reference sequence).

The rearrangement links TRBV10-1 to TRBJ2-7; TRBD2 agrees at 8 bases. V shed 1 base, J shed 4 bases, and the junction held 12 bases outside the gene matches. The CDR3 sequence is 17 residues long. Germline CDR1 is WNHNN and CDR2 is SYGVQD (reference sequence). CDR3 nucleotide sequence: TGCGCCAGCAGTGAGTACCCCGGGGGGGGGCGCTTTTACGAGCAGTACTTC. Amino acids: CASSEYPGGGRFYEQYF.